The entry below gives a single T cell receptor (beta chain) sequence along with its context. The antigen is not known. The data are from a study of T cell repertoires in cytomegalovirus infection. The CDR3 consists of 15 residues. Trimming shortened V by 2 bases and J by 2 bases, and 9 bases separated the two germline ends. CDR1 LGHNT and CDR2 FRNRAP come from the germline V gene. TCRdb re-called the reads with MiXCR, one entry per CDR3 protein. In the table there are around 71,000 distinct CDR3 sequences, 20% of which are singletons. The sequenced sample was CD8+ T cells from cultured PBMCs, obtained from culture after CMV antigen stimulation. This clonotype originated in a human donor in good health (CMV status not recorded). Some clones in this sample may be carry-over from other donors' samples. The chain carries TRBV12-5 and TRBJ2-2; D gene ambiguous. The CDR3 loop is CASGLLGVNTGELFF. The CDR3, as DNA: TGTGCTAGTGGTTTGTTAGGAGTTAACACCGGGGAGCTGTTTTTT.